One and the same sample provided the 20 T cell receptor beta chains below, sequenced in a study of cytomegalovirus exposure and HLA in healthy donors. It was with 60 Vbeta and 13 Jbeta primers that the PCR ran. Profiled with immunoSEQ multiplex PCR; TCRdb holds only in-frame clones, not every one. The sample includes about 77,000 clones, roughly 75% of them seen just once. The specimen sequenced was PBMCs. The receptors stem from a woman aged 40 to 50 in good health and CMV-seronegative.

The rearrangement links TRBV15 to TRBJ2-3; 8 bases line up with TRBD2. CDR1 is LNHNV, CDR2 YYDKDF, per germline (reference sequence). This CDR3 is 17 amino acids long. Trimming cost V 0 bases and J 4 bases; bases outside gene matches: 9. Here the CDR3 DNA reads TGTGCCACCAGCAGAGACTCCAGCGGGAGTGTGTCAGATACGCAGTATTTT. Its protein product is CATSRDSSGSVSDTQYF.

CDR3 sequence reads: CASSLAGPYEQYF. In nucleotides, the CDR3 is TGTGCCAGCAGTCTAGCGGGACCCTACGAGCAGTACTTC. The gene calls are TRBV5-6 and TRBJ2-7; TRBD2 aligns across 9 bases. This CDR3 is built from 13 residues. Germline CDR1 reads SGHDT; CDR2 reads YYEEEE. The J segment lost 2 bases and the V segment lost 5 bases, leaving 2 bases of the junction unmatched.

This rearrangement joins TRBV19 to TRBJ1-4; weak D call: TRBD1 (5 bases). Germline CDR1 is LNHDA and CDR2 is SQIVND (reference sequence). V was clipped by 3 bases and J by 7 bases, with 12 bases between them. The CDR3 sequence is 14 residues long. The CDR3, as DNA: TGTGCCAGTAGTATTGCAGGGTTGGGTGAAAAACTGTTTTTT. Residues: CASSIAGLGEKLFF.

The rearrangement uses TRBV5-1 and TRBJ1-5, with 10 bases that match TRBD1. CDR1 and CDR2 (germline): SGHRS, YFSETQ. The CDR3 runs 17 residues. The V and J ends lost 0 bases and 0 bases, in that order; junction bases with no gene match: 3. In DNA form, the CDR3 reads TGCGCCAGCAGCTTGGGGACAGGGGGGGATAGCAATCAGCCCCAGCATTTT. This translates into CASSLGTGGDSNQPQHF.

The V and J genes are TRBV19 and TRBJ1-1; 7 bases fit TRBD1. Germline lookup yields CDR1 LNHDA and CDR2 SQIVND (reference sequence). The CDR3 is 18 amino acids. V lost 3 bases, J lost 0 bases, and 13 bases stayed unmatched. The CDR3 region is CASSIWTGDSTLNTEAFF. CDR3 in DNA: TGTGCCAGTAGTATTTGGACAGGAGACTCAACTTTGAACACTGAAGCTTTCTTT.

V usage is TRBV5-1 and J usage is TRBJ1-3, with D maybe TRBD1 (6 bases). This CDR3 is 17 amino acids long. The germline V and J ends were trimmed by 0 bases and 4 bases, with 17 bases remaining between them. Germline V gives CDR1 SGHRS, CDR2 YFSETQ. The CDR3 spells CASSLAGQLIGGNTIYF. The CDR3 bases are TGCGCCAGCAGCTTGGCCGGACAGCTCATCGGGGGAAACACCATATATTTT.

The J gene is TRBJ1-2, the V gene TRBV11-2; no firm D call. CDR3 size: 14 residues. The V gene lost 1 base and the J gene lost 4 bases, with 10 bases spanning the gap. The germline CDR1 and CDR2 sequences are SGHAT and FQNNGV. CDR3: CASSLGQAGYGYTF. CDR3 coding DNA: TGTGCCAGCAGCTTAGGGCAGGCAGGCTATGGCTACACCTTC.

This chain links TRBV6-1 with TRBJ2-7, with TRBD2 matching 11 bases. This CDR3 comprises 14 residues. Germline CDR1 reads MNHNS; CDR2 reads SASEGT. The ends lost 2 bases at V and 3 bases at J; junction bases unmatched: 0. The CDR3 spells CASSETSGSYEQYF. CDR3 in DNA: TGTGCCAGCAGTGAAACTAGCGGGAGCTACGAGCAGTACTTC.

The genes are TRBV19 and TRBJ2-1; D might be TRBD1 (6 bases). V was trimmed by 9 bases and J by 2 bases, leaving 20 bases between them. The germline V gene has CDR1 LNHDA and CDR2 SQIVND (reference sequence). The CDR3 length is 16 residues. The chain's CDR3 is CASRGRESGPYNEQFF. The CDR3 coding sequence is TGTGCCAGCAGGGGTCGTGAGTCGGGACCCTACAATGAGCAGTTCTTC.

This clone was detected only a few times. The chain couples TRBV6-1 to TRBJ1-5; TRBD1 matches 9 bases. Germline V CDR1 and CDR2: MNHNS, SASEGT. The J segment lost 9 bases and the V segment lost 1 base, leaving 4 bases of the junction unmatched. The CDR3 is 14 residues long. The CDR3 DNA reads TGTGCCAGCAGTGAAGAGGGACAGGGACGGCCCCAGCATTTT. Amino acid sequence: CASSEEGQGRPQHF.

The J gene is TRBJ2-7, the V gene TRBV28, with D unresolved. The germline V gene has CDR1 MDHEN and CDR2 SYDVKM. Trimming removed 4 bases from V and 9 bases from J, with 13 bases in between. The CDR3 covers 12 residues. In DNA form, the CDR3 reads TGTGCCAGCAGTTACCTCGGCCAGGCGCAGTACTTC. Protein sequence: CASSYLGQAQYF. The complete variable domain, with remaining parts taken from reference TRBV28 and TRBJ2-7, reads DVKVTQSSRYLVKRTGEKVFLECVQDMDHENMFWYRQDPGLGLRLIYFSYDVKMKEKGDIPEGYSVSREKKERFSLILESASTNQTSMYLCASSYLGQAQYFGPGTRLTVT.

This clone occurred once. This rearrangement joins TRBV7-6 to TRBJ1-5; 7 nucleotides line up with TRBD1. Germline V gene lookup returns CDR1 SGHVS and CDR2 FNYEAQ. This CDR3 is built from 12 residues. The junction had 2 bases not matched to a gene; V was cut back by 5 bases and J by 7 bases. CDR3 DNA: TGTGCCAGCAGCCTACAGGGGCAGCCCCAGCATTTT. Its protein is CASSLQGQPQHF.

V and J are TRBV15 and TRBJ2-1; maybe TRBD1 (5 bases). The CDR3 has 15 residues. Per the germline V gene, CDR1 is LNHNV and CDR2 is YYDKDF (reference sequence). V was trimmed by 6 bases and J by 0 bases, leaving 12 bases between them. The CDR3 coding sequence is TGTGCCACCAGTTTAGACAGAAGCTCCTACAATGAGCAGTTCTTC. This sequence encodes CATSLDRSSYNEQFF.

DNA for the CDR3: TGTGCCAGCAGTTACGCCTCCCCTCGGGGGAACCAGCCCCAGCATTTT. Protein sequence: CASSYASPRGNQPQHF. The chain has TRBV6-6 and TRBJ1-5; D may be TRBD1 (5 bases). The CDR3 runs 16 residues. Germline V gives CDR1 MNHNY, CDR2 SVGAGI (reference sequence). V was pared by 2 bases and J by 7 bases, with 18 bases between.

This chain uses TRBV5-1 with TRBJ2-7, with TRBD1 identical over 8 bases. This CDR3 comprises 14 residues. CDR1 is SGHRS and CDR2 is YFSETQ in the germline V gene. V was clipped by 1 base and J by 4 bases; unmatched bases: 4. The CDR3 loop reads CASSLRRGPYEQYF. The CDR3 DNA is TGCGCCAGCAGCTTGCGCAGGGGGCCGTACGAGCAGTACTTC.

The CDR3 region is CASSLARVSGELFF. CDR3 nucleotide sequence: TGTGCCAGCAGCTTGGCCAGGGTTAGCGGGGAGCTGTTTTTT. The V gene is TRBV5-4, the J gene TRBJ2-2; perhaps TRBD1 as D (5 bases). V lost 0 bases, J lost 7 bases, and 10 bases lay in between. The CDR3 has 14 residues. Germline V gives CDR1 SGHNT, CDR2 YYREEE (reference sequence).

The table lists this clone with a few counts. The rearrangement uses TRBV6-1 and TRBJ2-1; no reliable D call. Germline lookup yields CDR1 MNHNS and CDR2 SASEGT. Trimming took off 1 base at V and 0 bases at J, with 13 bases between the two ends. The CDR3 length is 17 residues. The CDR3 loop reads CASSEGNTVSSYNEQFF. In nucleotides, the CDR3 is TGTGCCAGCAGTGAAGGCAACACCGTAAGCTCCTACAATGAGCAGTTCTTC.

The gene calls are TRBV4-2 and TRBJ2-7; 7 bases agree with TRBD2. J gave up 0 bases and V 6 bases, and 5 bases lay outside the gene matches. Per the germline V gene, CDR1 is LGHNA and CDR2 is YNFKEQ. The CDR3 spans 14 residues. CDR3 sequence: CASRPGTNSYEQYF. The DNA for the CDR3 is TGTGCCAGCAGACCCGGGACTAACTCCTACGAGCAGTACTTC.

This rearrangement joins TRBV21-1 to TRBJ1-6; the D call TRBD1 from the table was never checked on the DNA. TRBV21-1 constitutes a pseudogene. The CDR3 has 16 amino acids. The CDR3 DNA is TGTGCCAGCAGCAAAGCACACATCCCGACAAATTCACCCCTCCACTTT. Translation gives CASSKAHIPTNSPLHF.

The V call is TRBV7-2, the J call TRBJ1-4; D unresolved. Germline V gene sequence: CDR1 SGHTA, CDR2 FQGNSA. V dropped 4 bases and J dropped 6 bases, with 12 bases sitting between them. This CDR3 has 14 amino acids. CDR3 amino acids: CASSSEASDEKLFF. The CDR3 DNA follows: TGTGCCAGCAGCTCTGAGGCCTCGGATGAAAAACTGTTTTTT. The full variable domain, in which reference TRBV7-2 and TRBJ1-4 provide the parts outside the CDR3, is GAGVSQSPSNKVTEKGKDVELRCDPISGHTALYWYRQSLGQGLEFLIYFQGNSAPDKSGLPSDRFSAERTGGSVSTLTIQRTQQEDSAVYLCASSSEASDEKLFFGSGTQLSVL.